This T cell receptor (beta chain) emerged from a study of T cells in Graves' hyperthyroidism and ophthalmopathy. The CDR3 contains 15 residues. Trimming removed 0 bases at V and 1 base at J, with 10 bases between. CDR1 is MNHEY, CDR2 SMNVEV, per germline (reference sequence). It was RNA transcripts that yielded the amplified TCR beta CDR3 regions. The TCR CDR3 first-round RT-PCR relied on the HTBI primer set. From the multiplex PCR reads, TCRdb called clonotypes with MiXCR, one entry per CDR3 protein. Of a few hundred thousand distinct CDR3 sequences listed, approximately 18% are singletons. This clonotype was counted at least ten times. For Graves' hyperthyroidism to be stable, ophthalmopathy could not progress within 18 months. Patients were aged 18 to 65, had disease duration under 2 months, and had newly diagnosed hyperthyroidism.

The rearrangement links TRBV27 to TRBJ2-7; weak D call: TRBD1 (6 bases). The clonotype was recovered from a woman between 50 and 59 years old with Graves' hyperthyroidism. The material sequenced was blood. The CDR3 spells CASSLSGHNSYEQYV. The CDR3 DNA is TGTGCCAGCAGTTTATCGGGACACAATTCCTACGAGCAGTACGTC.